The text below deals with one T cell receptor (beta chain). The target antigen is unknown. An end of the junction does not agree with germline; a read error may underlie this. Genomic DNA constituted the template upon which TCR beta VDJ and CDR3 profiling was performed. Each CDR3 protein is one row after TCRdb ran MiXCR on the reads. The data hold about 58,000 distinct CDR3 sequences, with 57% observed a single time. Germline V gene lookup returns CDR1 SGHTA and CDR2 FQGTGA. The CDR3 loop spans 12 amino acids. The source of the sample is a study of CD8+CD57+ T cells in acquired aplastic anemia. On the study more broadly: Yields of DNA that came from sorted CD4+ and CD8+ cells averaged about 2.9 ug. Study-level findings and limits: Patients had roughly 29 CD8+ CDR3 sequences in common with controls (the shared set).

The sequenced patients had an expansion of CD8+CD57+ cells seen by flow cytometry. Patients were treatment-naive when blood was sampled. The chain employs TRBV7-3 and TRBJ1-1; no definite D call. This TCR derives from a human donor with aplastic anemia. Sequenced sample: sorted CD4+, CD8+, or CD8+CD57+ T cells (not recorded which) from PBMCs. The CDR3 DNA follows: TGTGTCAGCAGCTTGGACGACACTGAAGCTTTCTTT. Translation gives CVSSLDDTEAFF. The full variable domain, in which reference TRBV7-3 and TRBJ1-1 provide the parts outside the CDR3, is GAGVSQTPSNKVTEKGKYVELRCDPISGHTALYWYRQSLGQGPEFLIYFQGTGAADDSGLPNDRFFAVRPEGSVSTLKIQRTERGDSAVYLCVSSLDDTEAFFGQGTRLTVV.